This entry lists 18 T cell receptor beta chains sequenced from one sample in a study of blood T cells in healthy people across ages. The second PCR ran roughly 7 to 12 cycles with a sample-barcoded 5' primer and J-beta primers. TCRdb used MiXCR to reprocess the 5' RACE reads, holding one entry per CDR3 protein. The profile shows around 1,000,000 distinct CDR3 sequences, 25% of them singletons. This sample also belongs to another study, concerning T cells of mothers and their children.

Sample: blood. The source of these receptors is a girl aged 2 to 9 in good health.

This clonotype was observed a few times. The J gene is TRBJ2-7, the V gene TRBV20-1; 10 bases fit TRBD2. Germline V gives CDR1 DFQATT, CDR2 SNEGSKA (reference sequence). J lost 7 bases, V lost 5 bases, and 14 bases had no gene match. This CDR3 has 15 residues. CDR3 bases: TGCAGTGCTCAGAGCCGGCGGCTAGCGGGAGAGGAGCAGTACTTC. It translates to CSAQSRRLAGEEQYF.

This clonotype was observed once. An end of the junction does not agree with germline; a read error may underlie this. The gene calls are TRBV5-1 and TRBJ2-7, with 7 bases that match TRBD1. Germline CDR1 and CDR2: SGHRS and YFSETQ. The CDR3 covers 12 residues. The CDR3 coding sequence is TGCACCAGCAGCTATGACTCCGGGACAGAGTACTTC. Its protein is CTSSYDSGTEYF.

V and J are TRBV5-1 and TRBJ2-3, with 7 nucleotides matching TRBD1. The ends lost 7 bases at V and 4 bases at J; junction bases unmatched: 15. The CDR3 runs 16 residues. Germline lookup yields CDR1 SGHRS and CDR2 YFSETQ. The CDR3 coding sequence is TGCGCCAGCGGTATTAAACAGGGGTTTGAGCCAGATACGCAGTATTTT. Protein: CASGIKQGFEPDTQYF.

The chain carries TRBV27 and TRBJ2-1; 9 bases agree with TRBD1. The ends lost 5 bases at V and 4 bases at J; junction bases unmatched: 6. CDR1 and CDR2 from the germline V gene are MNHEY and SMNVEV (reference sequence). This CDR3 spans 15 amino acids. The CDR3 here is CASSIGTGLYNEQFF. DNA of the CDR3: TGTGCCAGCAGTATAGGGACAGGGCTATACAATGAGCAGTTCTTC.

Written as DNA, the CDR3 is TGTGCCAGCAGTGAAGGGACAATAAGCAATCAGCCCCAGCATTTT. This codes for CASSEGTISNQPQHF. The J gene is TRBJ1-5, the V gene TRBV2, with TRBD1 as a possible D gene (5 bases). The CDR3 length is 15 residues. Trimming cost V 1 base and J 1 base, with 8 bases left between them. From germline, CDR1 is SNHLY and CDR2 FYNNEI.

This sequence joins TRBV4-2 and TRBJ2-5, with D possibly matching TRBD2 (6 bases). CDR3 length: 16 residues. Germline CDR1 is LGHNA and CDR2 is YNFKEQ. V lost 4 bases, J lost 5 bases, and 20 bases lay in between. The CDR3 DNA is TGTGCCAGCAGCCCGAAGGGACTTCCTGACGGGGAGACCCAGTACTTC. Amino acid sequence: CASSPKGLPDGETQYF.

The J gene is TRBJ2-7, the V gene TRBV7-9, with TRBD2 as a possible D gene (5 bases). CDR3 length equals 13 residues. Germline values: CDR1 SEHNR, CDR2 FQNEAQ (reference sequence). V lost 5 bases, J lost 2 bases, and 10 bases lay in between. CDR3 nucleotide sequence: TGTGCCAGCAGCCGCCCCGGGACCTACGAGCAGTACTTC. Protein product: CASSRPGTYEQYF.

This clonotype was counted a few times. This chain links TRBV5-1 with TRBJ2-5, with D perhaps matching TRBD1 (6 bases). V gave up 4 bases and J gave up 0 bases, with 16 bases separating them. This CDR3 contains 16 residues. The germline V gene has CDR1 SGHRS and CDR2 YFSETQ. The CDR3 DNA reads as TGCGCCAGCAGCCCGGAAAGGACAGCGAACCAAGAGACCCAGTACTTC. It is translated as CASSPERTANQETQYF. Based on the CDR3 plus reference TRBV5-1 and TRBJ2-5, the full variable domain is KAGVTQTPRYLIKTRGQQVTLSCSPISGHRSVSWYQQTPGQGLQFLFEYFSETQRNKGNFPGRFSGRQFSNSRSEMNVSTLELGDSALYLCASSPERTANQETQYFGPGTRLLVL.

This clonotype was observed a few times. The chain joins TRBV6-5 to TRBJ2-3, with 10 bases lining up with TRBD2. This CDR3 is 18 amino acids long. The V gene's germline CDR1 is MNHEY and CDR2 SVGAGI. Trimming took 2 bases from V and 5 from J; bases not matched to a gene: 13. The CDR3 region is CASSYGAGGPSNIDTQYF. The CDR3 region has the DNA TGTGCCAGCAGTTACGGAGCGGGAGGGCCCTCGAATATAGATACGCAGTATTTT.

Only a few counts were recorded for this clonotype. V is TRBV29-1 and J is TRBJ2-3; D unclear. CDR1 is SQVTM and CDR2 is ANQGSEA in the germline V gene. This CDR3 is 13 amino acids long. V was shortened by 4 bases and J by 3 bases, with 11 bases between the two germline ends. CDR3 protein: CSVAARMTDTQYF. CDR3 nucleotide sequence: TGCAGCGTTGCGGCTAGGATGACAGATACGCAGTATTTT.

This chain links TRBV5-6 with TRBJ2-7; 10 bases agree with TRBD1. Germline lookup yields CDR1 SGHDT and CDR2 YYEEEE. Losses at the gene ends were 2 bases for V and 6 bases for J; bases not matched to a gene: 8. The CDR3 has 15 residues. CDR3 nucleotides: TGTGCCAGCAGCTTTGGCCGGGACAGGGGCCCCGAGCAGTACTTC. Translated: CASSFGRDRGPEQYF.

The V gene is TRBV7-3, the J gene TRBJ2-6; D gene unclear. Germline lookup yields CDR1 SGHTA and CDR2 FQGTGA. This CDR3 has 18 residues. Trimming left V 1 base short and J 3 bases short, with 16 bases between. CDR3 in amino acids: CASSLIGQAESGANVLTF. The CDR3 nucleotides are TGTGCCAGCAGCTTAATCGGGCAGGCGGAGAGTGGGGCCAACGTCCTGACTTTC.

V is TRBV6-5 and J is TRBJ1-2; maybe TRBD1 (5 bases). The CDR3 is made up of 14 amino acids. V was trimmed by 5 bases and J by 6 bases, leaving 16 bases between them. CDR1 and CDR2 (germline): MNHEY, SVGAGI. In DNA form, the CDR3 reads TGTGCCAGCAGTCCCCAGGGAGGGGTAAATGGCTACACCTTC. Amino acid sequence: CASSPQGGVNGYTF.

The rearrangement links TRBV5-5 to TRBJ2-1, with 12 bases aligning to TRBD1. The V gene end was trimmed by 3 bases and the J gene end by 8 bases; junction bases not matched to a gene: 12. CDR3 size: 17 residues. From germline, CDR1 is SGHKS and CDR2 YYEKEE (reference sequence). The CDR3 region has the DNA TGTGCCAGCAGCTATACCCGGGGACAGGGGGCCTCAGATGAGCAGTTCTTC. Amino acid sequence: CASSYTRGQGASDEQFF. Looking up the rest from reference TRBV5-5 and TRBJ2-1 gives the full variable domain: DAGVTQSPTHLIKTRGQQVTLRCSPISGHKSVSWYQQVLGQGPQFIFQYYEKEERGRGNFPDRFSARQFPNYSSELNVNALLLGDSALYLCASSYTRGQGASDEQFFGPGTRLTVL.

V usage is TRBV7-9 and J usage is TRBJ2-1; D is perhaps TRBD2 (7 bases). Trimming shortened V by 5 bases and J by 0 bases, and 17 bases separated the two germline ends. This CDR3 spans 17 amino acids. CDR1 and CDR2 (germline): SEHNR, FQNEAQ (reference sequence). The CDR3 nucleotides are TGTGCCAGCAGCCAGCCAGGGCGGGGGCTCTCCTACAATGAGCAGTTCTTC. Protein sequence: CASSQPGRGLSYNEQFF.

This clonotype was seen a handful of times. This chain joins TRBV7-2 and TRBJ2-3; 13 bases map to TRBD2. CDR3 length: 20 amino acids. CDR1 is SGHTA and CDR2 is FQGNSA in the germline V gene. Germline trimming cut 4 bases from V and 1 base from J; bases unmatched to any gene: 14. The DNA of the CDR3 is TGTGCCAGCAGCTACGGACTAGCGGGAGATTATGCGGGCGGCACAGATACGCAGTATTTT. It codes for CASSYGLAGDYAGGTDTQYF.

J is TRBJ2-5 and V is TRBV27, with D maybe TRBD2 (6 bases). The DNA end is a closer match to TRBJ2-1, so the J assignment may be wrong. The CDR3 has 14 amino acids. Germline lookup yields CDR1 MNHEY and CDR2 SMNVEV (reference sequence). The CDR3 sequence: CASSLFPGYGGQFF. The CDR3 bases are TGTGCCAGCAGTTTATTCCCCGGGTACGGGGGGCAGTTCTTC.

This clonotype has only a few counts. The chain carries TRBV19 and TRBJ2-3; D might be TRBD2 (7 bases). The V and J ends lost 6 bases and 4 bases respectively, with 17 bases between them. The CDR3 runs to 15 residues. Germline CDR1 is LNHDA and CDR2 is SQIVND (reference sequence). The CDR3 spells CASRKGGVGADTQYF. CDR3 DNA sequence: TGTGCCAGTAGAAAGGGGGGGGTTGGCGCAGATACGCAGTATTTT.